A selection of T cell receptor beta chains follows, all from one sample in a study of T cells expressing NK-cell markers. TCRdb reprocessed the 5' RACE reads, keeping one entry per CDR3 protein, no DNA. The sample totals about 550,000 distinct CDR3 sequences. Sequences were obtained from blood T cells: a sorted CD56 or NKG2C T cell subset, CD4+ or CD8+ T cells, or bulk PBMC T cells (not recorded which). The origin of the receptors is a man between 18 and 35 years old in good health. The CDR3 runs from the conserved cysteine through the conserved F or W.

TRBJ2-7 | TRBV6-5 | CASSYSSGPSYEQYF
TRBJ2-5 | TRBV6-1 | CASSRGGLETQYF
TRBJ2-5 | TRBV29-1 | CSVEVRDSLLQETQYF
TRBJ1-1 | TRBV10-2 | CASSERDRGNTEAFF
TRBJ2-5 | TRBV6-1 | CASSSGTGGRETQYF
TRBJ2-1 | TRBV29-1 | CSVKQGGRAFGQFF
TRBJ2-2 | TRBV20-1 | CSARDLRASGATGELFF
TRBJ2-1 | TRBV24-1 | CATSDPGLRYNEQFF
TRBJ1-3 | TRBV3-1 | CASSQGIILDNTIYF
TRBJ2-3 | TRBV5-1 | CASSFGDRGPDTQYF
TRBJ2-4 | TRBV5-6 | CASSKLGQNKNIQYF
TRBJ2-2 | TRBV5-1 | CASSPLTGPNTGELFF
TRBJ2-1 | TRBV18 | CASSSARVDNEQFF
TRBJ2-3 | TRBV7-9 | CAGFGTRTTDTQYF
TRBJ2-7 | TRBV6-5 | CASRGFREQYF
TRBJ2-1 | TRBV9 | CASSVGVGLDEQFF
TRBJ1-1 | TRBV20-1 | CSARDTGQGNTEAFF
TRBJ2-4 | TRBV7-2 | CASSLGNRGGDIQYF
TRBJ2-1 | TRBV11-1 | CASSLATGTGPYLSYNEQFF
TRBJ2-1 | TRBV24-1 | CATSDPAPGLAGGRYNEQFF
TRBJ2-1 | TRBV9 | CASSVSGRALNEQFF
TRBJ1-2 | TRBV6-5 | CASSYSQPLTGPRGYTF
TRBJ2-2 | TRBV12-3/TRBV12-4 | CASSTRQGAEFNTGELFF
TRBJ1-1 | TRBV27 | CASSLGGGMNTEAFF
TRBJ2-1 | TRBV9 | CASSVFGQGEGNEQFF
TRBJ2-7 | TRBV5-6 | CASASISAYEQYF
TRBJ2-1 | TRBV6-5 | CASTGTSGRATGNEQFF
TRBJ1-1 | TRBV20-1 | CSVSRAGSGTEAFF
TRBJ2-3 | TRBV20-1 | CSAKRGVSTDTQYF
TRBJ1-5 | TRBV15 | CATSRADIRGYQPQHF
TRBJ2-1 | TRBV14 | CASSQEFLTSVYNLYNEQFF
TRBJ1-1 | TRBV18 | CASSPPGTVNTEAFF
TRBJ1-2 | TRBV12-3/TRBV12-4 | CASSTGGHYGYTF
TRBJ2-5 | TRBV6-1 | CASRGQPRETQYF
TRBJ2-5 | TRBV6-2/TRBV6-3 | CASSYLGLQEETQYF
TRBJ2-3 | TRBV5-1 | CASTGTGGPDTQYF
TRBJ2-7 | TRBV6-2/TRBV6-3 | CASSLDVGEQYF
TRBJ1-1 | TRBV2 | CASSLRAVNTEAFF
TRBJ1-4 | TRBV12-3/TRBV12-4 | CASSPDGATNEKLFF
TRBJ2-5 | TRBV15 | CATSRALSPGTSGFQETQYF
TRBJ2-1 | TRBV6-2/TRBV6-3 | CASRTGREGRHSSYNEQFF
TRBJ2-1 | TRBV20-1 | CSARKPSGVDEQFF
TRBJ2-1 | TRBV30 | CAWSVWPAAGAYNEQFF
TRBJ1-3 | TRBV20-1 | CSATWTGTVGNTIYF
TRBJ2-7 | TRBV25-1 | CASASGTRYEQYF
TRBJ2-1 | TRBV7-9 | CASSLVGGAWSNEQFF